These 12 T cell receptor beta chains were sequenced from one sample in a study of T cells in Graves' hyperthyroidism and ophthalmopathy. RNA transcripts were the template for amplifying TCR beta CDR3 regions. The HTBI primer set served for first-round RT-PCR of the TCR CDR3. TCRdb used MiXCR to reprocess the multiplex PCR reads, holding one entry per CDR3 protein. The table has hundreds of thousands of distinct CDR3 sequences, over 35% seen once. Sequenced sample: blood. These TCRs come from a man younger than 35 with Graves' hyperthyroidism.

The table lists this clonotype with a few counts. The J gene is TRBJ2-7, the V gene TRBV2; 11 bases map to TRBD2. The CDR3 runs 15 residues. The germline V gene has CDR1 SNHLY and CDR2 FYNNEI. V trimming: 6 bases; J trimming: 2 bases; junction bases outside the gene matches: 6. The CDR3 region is CASRPTSGGAYEQYF. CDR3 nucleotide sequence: TGTGCCAGCAGACCTACTAGCGGGGGAGCCTACGAGCAGTACTTC.

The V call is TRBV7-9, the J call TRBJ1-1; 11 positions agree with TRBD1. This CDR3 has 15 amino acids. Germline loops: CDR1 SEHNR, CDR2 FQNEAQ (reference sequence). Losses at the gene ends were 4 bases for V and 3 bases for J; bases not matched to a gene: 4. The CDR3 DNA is TGTGCCAGCAGCTGGGACAGGGGGGCGGACACTGAAGCTTTCTTT. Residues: CASSWDRGADTEAFF.

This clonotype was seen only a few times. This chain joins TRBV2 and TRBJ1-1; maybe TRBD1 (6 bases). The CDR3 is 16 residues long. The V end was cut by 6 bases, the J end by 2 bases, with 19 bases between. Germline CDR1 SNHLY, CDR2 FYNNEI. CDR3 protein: CASSSQDRWGNTEAFF. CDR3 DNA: TGTGCCAGCAGCTCCCAAGACAGGTGGGGAAACACTGAAGCTTTCTTT.

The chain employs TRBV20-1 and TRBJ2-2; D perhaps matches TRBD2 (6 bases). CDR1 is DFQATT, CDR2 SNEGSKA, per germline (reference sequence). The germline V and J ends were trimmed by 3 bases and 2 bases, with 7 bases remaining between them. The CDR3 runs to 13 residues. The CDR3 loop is CSARGTNTGELFF. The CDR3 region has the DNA TGCAGTGCTAGGGGGACTAACACCGGGGAGCTGTTTTTT.

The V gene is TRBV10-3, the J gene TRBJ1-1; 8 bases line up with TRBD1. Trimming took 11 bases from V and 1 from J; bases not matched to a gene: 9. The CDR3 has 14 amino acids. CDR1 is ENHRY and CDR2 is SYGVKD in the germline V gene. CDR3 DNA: TGTGCCTGGACCGGTGGACAGGGGAACACTGAAGCTTTCTTT. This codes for CAWTGGQGNTEAFF.

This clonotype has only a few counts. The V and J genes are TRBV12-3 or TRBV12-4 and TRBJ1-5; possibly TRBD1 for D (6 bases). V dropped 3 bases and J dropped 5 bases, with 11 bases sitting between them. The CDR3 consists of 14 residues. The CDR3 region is CASSFTGRYQPQHF. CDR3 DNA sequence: TGTGCCAGCAGTTTTACAGGGCGATATCAGCCCCAGCATTTT.

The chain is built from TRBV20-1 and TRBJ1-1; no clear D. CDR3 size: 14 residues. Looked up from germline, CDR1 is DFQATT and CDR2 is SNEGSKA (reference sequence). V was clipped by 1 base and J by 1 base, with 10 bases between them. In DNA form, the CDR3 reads TGCAGTGCTAGAGCGCTGACATGGAACACTGAAGCTTTCTTT. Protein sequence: CSARALTWNTEAFF.

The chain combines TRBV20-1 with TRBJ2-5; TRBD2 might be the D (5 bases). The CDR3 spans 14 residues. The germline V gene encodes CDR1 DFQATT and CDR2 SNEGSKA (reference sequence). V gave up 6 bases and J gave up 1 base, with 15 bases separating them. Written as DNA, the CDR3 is TGCAGTGCCGCCGGGGAAATCCCCCAAGAGACCCAGTACTTC. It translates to CSAAGEIPQETQYF.

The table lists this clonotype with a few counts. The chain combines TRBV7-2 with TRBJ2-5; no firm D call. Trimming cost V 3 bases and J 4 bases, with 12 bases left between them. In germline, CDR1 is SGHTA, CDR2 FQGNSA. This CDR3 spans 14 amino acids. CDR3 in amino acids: CASSLIPWRETQYF. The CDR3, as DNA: TGTGCCAGCAGCTTGATTCCCTGGCGAGAGACCCAGTACTTC.

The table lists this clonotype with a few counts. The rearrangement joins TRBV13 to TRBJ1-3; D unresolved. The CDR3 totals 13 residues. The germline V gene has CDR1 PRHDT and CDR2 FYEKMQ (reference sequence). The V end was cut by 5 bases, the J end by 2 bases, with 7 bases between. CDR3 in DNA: TGTGCCAGCAGCCCTGAAGCTGGAAACACCATATATTTT. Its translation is CASSPEAGNTIYF.

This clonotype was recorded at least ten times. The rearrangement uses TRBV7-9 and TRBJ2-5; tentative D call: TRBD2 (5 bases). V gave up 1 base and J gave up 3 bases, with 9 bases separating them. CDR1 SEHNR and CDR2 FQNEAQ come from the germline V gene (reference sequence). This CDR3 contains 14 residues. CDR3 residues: CASSLVVREETQYF. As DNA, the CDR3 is TGTGCCAGCAGCTTAGTTGTGCGGGAAGAGACCCAGTACTTC.

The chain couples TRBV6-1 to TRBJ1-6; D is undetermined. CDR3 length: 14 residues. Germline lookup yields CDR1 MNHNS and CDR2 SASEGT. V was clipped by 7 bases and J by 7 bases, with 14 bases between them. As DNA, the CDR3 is TGTGCCAGCAAGGAGGAGGGAGGCAATTCACCCCTCCACTTT. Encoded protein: CASKEEGGNSPLHF.